This T cell receptor beta chain was sequenced in a study of cytomegalovirus exposure and HLA in healthy donors. About the research overall: The Caucasian-associated ancestry cluster held over 80% of under 450 genotyped donors. Study-level points and caveats: Some V segments could not be told apart, so they were left out, TRBV6-2 and TRBV6-3 among them.

Amplification used 60 Vbeta primers and 13 Jbeta primers. Profiled with immunoSEQ multiplex PCR; TCRdb holds only in-frame clones, not every one. Of about 150,000 clones in the sample, roughly 66% are singletons; the top ten hold around 1.6%. This CDR3 is 13 amino acids long. Per germline, CDR1 SGHNT and CDR2 YYREEE (reference sequence). Trimming cost V 2 bases and J 2 bases, with 7 bases left between them. This clone has only a few counts. Its antigen is undetermined. The gene calls are TRBV5-4 and TRBJ1-2; D ambiguous. The sequence was obtained from a young woman in good health and CMV-seronegative. The sample was PBMCs. The CDR3 is CASSFWENYGYTF. DNA for the CDR3: TGTGCCAGCAGCTTCTGGGAGAACTATGGCTACACCTTC.